This TCR beta chain appears in the sequencing data of a study of blood T cell repertoires in COVID-19. Study summary: From the United States, Italy and Spain came samples of acute and convalescent COVID-19. PBMCs, B-cell-depleted T cells, or T cells were the source of the cDNA or gDNA that made up the material.

Germline lookup yields CDR1 WNHNN and CDR2 SYGVQD (reference sequence). V lost 8 bases and J lost 2, with 11 bases in between. The CDR3 extends over 13 amino acids. Original data processing: From reference gene primer amplification, estimates of nucleated cell counts were derived. Profiled with immunoSEQ multiplex PCR; TCRdb holds only in-frame clones, not every one. The V and J calls and clone size are taken from that table; D and trimming were inferred from the DNA. The sample holds about 160,000 clones, over 80% seen once. This sequence joins TRBV10-1 and TRBJ2-3; D perhaps matches TRBD2 (6 bases). The sequenced sample consisted of peripheral blood. The origin of this receptor is a woman aged 50 to 60 with acute or convalescent COVID-19. The CDR3, as DNA: TGCGCCAGCTCCCGGGACTTCACAGATACGCAGTATTTT. This translates into CASSRDFTDTQYF.